This TCR beta chain was sequenced for a study of shared clonotypes between healthy human individuals. Some clones are missing from TCRdb's copy, which holds only in-frame ones; the method was immunoSEQ multiplex PCR. The sample contains about 2.2 million clones, about 93% of which appear only once. CDR3 length: 14 amino acids. CD45RO negativity and positive selection for CCR7 defined naive CD8 cells, a population that excluded terminally differentiated effector memory CD45RA+ cells. This receptor was taken from a man between 18 and 29 years old in good health. Some clones in this sample may be carry-over from other donors' samples. This sequence joins TRBV21-1 and TRBJ1-1. TRBV21-1 is annotated as a pseudogene. Sequenced: naive CD8+ T cells from PBMCs. CDR3 nucleotide sequence: TGTGCCAGCAGCGAACCGGGGCCGCCCACTGAAGCTTTCTTT. Translated: CASSEPGPPTEAFF.